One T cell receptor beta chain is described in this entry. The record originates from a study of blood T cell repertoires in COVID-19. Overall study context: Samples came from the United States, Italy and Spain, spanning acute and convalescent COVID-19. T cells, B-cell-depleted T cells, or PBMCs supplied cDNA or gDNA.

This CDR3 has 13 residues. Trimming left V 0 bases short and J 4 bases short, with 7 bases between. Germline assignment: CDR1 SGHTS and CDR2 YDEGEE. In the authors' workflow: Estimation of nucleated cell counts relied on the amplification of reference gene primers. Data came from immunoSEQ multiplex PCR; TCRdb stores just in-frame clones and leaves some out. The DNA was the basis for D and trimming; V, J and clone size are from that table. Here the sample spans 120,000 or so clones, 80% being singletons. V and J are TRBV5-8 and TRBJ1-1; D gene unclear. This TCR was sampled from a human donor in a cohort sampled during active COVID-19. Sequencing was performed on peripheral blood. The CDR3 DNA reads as TGTGCCAGCAGCTTGGGGGCAATCACTGAAGCTTTCTTT. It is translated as CASSLGAITEAFF.